The TCR beta chain described here comes from a study of human T cells and chemical hapten exposure. Study details: Affected patients, primarily female, had alopecia areata, totalis or universalis. Per-sample TCR yield variability stemmed mainly from small pooled library volume differences.

Time point noted: pre-sensitization, week 0. As for treatment: therapeutic diphenylcyclopropenone sensitization with weekly scalp DPC. The total RNA was obtained from whole blood that was not fractionated. Blood draws preceded each patch test application. V lost 1 base, J lost 2 bases, and 2 bases stayed unmatched. This CDR3 is built from 14 residues. In TCRdb, the RACE reads were re-called with MiXCR into one record per CDR3 protein. The data show tens of thousands of distinct CDR3 sequences, with 9.5% to 10% seen just once and 9.5% to 10% held by the top ten. The source was whole blood, collected in connection with sensitization to the hapten diphenylcyclopropenone (DPC). The sequence was obtained from a woman in her twenties or thirties with alopecia areata. Some clones in this sample may be carry-over from other donors' samples. The rearrangement links TRBV12-3 or TRBV12-4 to TRBJ2-7; 7 bases are shared with TRBD2. The CDR3 bases are TGTGCCAGCAGTTTAGGGGGGGGAACCTACGAGCAGTACTTC. Translation gives CASSLGGGTYEQYF.